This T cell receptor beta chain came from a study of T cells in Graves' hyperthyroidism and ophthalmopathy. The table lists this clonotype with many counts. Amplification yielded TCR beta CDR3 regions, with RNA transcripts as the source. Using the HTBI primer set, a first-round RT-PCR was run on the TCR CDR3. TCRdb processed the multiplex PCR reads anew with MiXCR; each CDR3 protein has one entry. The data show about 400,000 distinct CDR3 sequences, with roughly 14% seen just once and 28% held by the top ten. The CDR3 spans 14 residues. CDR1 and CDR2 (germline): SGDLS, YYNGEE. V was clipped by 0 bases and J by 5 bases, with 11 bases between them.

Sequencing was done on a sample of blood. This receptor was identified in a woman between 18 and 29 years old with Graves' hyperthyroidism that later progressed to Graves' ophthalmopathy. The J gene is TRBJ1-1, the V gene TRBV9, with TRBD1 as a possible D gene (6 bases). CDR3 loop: CASSVEGRGTEAFF. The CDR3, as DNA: TGTGCCAGCAGCGTAGAGGGCAGGGGAACTGAAGCTTTCTTT.